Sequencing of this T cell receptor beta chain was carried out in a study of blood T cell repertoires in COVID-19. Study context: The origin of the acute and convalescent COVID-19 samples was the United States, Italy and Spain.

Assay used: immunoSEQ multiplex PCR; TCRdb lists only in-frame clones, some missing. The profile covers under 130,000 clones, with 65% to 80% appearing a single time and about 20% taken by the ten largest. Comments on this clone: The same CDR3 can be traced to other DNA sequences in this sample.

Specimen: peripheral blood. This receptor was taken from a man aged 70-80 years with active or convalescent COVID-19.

The CDR3 DNA sequence: TGTGCCAGCAGCCAGGGACAGAACTATGGCTACACCTTC. This codes for CASSQGQNYGYTF. The V and J genes are TRBV14 and TRBJ1-2, with TRBD1 identical over 7 bases. The CDR3 extends over 13 amino acids. Germline V gene sequence: CDR1 SGHDN, CDR2 FVKESK. After removal of 3 bases from V and 2 bases from J, the junction contained 0 bases not matched to a gene.